This T cell receptor (beta chain) was identified during a study of technical replicates of blood from a handful of donors. V lost 7 bases, J lost 7 bases, and 13 bases stayed unmatched. The germline CDR1 and CDR2 sequences are SGHTA and FQGNSA. There are 15 residues in the CDR3. Assay: immunoSEQ multiplex PCR; the TCRdb copy retains only in-frame clones and omits some. The table includes about 76,000 clones, 70% to 90% detected once. The chain joins TRBV7-2 to TRBJ1-5; the match to TRBD1 covers 7 bases. Sequencing was done on a sample of PBMCs. The clonotype comes from a human donor in good health. Some clones in this sample may be carry-over from other donors' samples. In DNA form, the CDR3 reads TGTGCCAGCACCAATACCGTGACAGGGAGGCAGCCCCAGCATTTT. This sequence encodes CASTNTVTGRQPQHF.